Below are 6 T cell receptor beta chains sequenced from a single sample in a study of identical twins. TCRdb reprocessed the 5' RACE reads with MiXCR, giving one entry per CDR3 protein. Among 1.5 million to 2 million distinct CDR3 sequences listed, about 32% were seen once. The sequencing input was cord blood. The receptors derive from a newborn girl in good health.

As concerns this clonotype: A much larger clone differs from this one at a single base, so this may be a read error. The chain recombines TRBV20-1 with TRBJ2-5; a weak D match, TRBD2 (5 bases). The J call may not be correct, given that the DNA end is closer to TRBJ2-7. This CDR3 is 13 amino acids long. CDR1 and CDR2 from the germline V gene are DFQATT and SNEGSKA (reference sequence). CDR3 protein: CSARQLVAYEQYF. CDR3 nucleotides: TGCAGTGCAAGGCAACTAGTCGCCTACGAGCAGTACTTC.

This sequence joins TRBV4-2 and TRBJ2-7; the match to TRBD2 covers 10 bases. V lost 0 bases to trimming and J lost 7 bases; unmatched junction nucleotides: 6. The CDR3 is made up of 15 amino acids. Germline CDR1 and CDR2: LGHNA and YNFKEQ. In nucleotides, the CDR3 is TGTGCCAGCAGCCAAGATCCTAGCGGGAGTAATGAGCAGTACTTC. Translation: CASSQDPSGSNEQYF.

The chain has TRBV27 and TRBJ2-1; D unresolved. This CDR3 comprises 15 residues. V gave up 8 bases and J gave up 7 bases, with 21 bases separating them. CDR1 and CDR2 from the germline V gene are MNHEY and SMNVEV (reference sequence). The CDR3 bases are TGTGCCAGCCACAATGTCTCCACTCAAGGGAATGAGCAGTTCTTC. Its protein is CASHNVSTQGNEQFF.

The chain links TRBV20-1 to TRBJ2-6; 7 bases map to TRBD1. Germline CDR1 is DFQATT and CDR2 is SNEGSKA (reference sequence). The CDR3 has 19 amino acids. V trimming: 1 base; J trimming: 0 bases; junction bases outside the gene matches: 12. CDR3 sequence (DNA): TGCAGTGCTAGAGGAATAAACAGGGGTCATTACTCTGGGGCCAACGTCCTGACTTTC. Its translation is CSARGINRGHYSGANVLTF.

CDR3 in DNA: TGTGCCAGCAGGGAGGACAGGTATACGCAGTATTTT. This gives the protein CASREDRYTQYF. This rearrangement joins TRBV2 to TRBJ2-3; 7 bases fit TRBD1. The CDR3 sequence is 12 residues long. With V trimmed by 6 bases and J by 7 bases, 4 bases remained unmatched. Germline loops: CDR1 SNHLY, CDR2 FYNNEI.

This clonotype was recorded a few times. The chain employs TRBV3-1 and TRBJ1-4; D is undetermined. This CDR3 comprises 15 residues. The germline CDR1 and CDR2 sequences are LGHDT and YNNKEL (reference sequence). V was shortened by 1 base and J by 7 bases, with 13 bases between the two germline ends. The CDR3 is CASSQGHGSGEKLFF. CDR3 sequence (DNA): TGTGCCAGCAGCCAAGGGCACGGTTCCGGTGAAAAACTGTTTTTT.